This T cell receptor (beta chain) derives from a study of response to subunit inactivated influenza vaccine. Turning to this clonotype: Antigen: not known.

TCRdb re-called the RT-PCR reads with MiXCR, one entry per CDR3 protein. There are around 520,000 distinct CDR3 sequences in the sample; about 25% occur only once, and 1.5% to 2% lies in the top ten. Overall study results and limits: Researchers suggested that each seasonal influenza vaccination recruits few new T cells.

With 4 bases removed from V and 6 bases from J, the gap between germline ends came to 10 bases. Germline loops: CDR1 MNHNS, CDR2 SASEGT. The CDR3 is made up of 12 amino acids. The origin of this receptor is a man between 45 and 60 years old who received an inactivated influenza vaccine. The chain joins TRBV6-1 to TRBJ2-7; the D gene is possibly TRBD1 (6 bases). Sample: CD4+ T cells sorted from PBMCs, taken more than 4 days after vaccination. Here the CDR3 DNA reads TGTGCCAGCAGTGCGACAGGTCCCGAGCAGTACTTC. This sequence encodes CASSATGPEQYF.